This T cell receptor (beta chain) is from a study of Graves' ophthalmopathy and Graves' hyperthyroidism. Study-level results: The model reached 55% to 71% sensitivity and roughly 76% specificity for predicting ophthalmopathy progression. Using a 13-signature model, the authors split ophthalmopathy from stable hyperthyroidism, with 87.88% sensitivity and roughly 80% specificity.

Newly diagnosed, the hyperthyroidism patients had under 2 months' duration and were aged 18 to 65. In this cohort, patients with other autoimmune diseases, uncontrolled infections, pregnancy or lactation were excluded. Comment on this clonotype: Its antigen remains unknown.

Investigators amplified TCR beta CDR3 regions from RNA transcripts. HTBI primers were used in a first-round RT-PCR, which preceded a second-round multiplex PCR. MiXCR, applied by TCRdb to the multiplex PCR reads, yields one record per CDR3 protein. This repertoire shows over a million distinct CDR3 sequences, 35% to 40% found once; its top ten account for around 10%. The V and J ends lost 0 bases and 4 bases respectively, with 15 bases between them. Germline values: CDR1 SGHVS, CDR2 FQNEAQ. The CDR3 runs to 16 residues. The TCR originated in an adult man with Graves' hyperthyroidism. The chain joins TRBV7-8 to TRBJ1-1, with D hard to call. Sequenced: peripheral blood or thyroid tissue (not recorded which). As DNA, the CDR3 is TGTGCCAGCAGCTTAGCCCCTAGGGTAATAACCACTGAAGCTTTCTTT. It translates to CASSLAPRVITTEAFF.